The present entry profiles one T cell receptor (beta chain) with its context. What it binds is unknown. These data are taken from a study of shared clonotypes between healthy human individuals. At deep level, the assay was performed. Assay used: immunoSEQ multiplex PCR; TCRdb lists only in-frame clones, some missing. Of approximately 1,500,000 clones listed, about 96% were seen once; the top ten hold over 1%. Between the trimmed V and J ends, which lost 4 bases and 4 bases, there was a span of 17 bases. The CDR3 is 16 residues long. Germline V gene lookup returns CDR1 SGDLS and CDR2 YYNGEE. Division of CD4+ cells produced a CD45RA+ naive subset and a CD45RA-negative memory subset. Findings and limits, study-wide: Generation probability values for non-shared clonotypes were lower than those for clonotypes shared by all four donors.

Sequencing was done on a sample of naive CD4+ T cells sorted from blood. Subset meaning: CD45RA+ positively selected. J is TRBJ1-4 and V is TRBV9, with D uncertain. This sequence was found in a man aged 30-40 years in good health. CDR3 amino acids: CASSPSRGHLNEKLFF. CDR3 DNA sequence: TGTGCCAGCAGCCCCTCCCGAGGGCACCTTAATGAAAAACTGTTTTTT.